This T cell receptor (beta chain) emerged from a study of shared clonotypes between healthy human individuals. There were no recent acute infections or vaccinations among the donors, who were healthy HIV-negative adults. Study conclusions and caveats: Sharing across a few donors was seen in 4% to 5.5% of naive CD4 clonotypes.

In this sample, this clone turned up a few times. What it binds is not known. Each subset's genomic DNA was shared equally among a number of immunoSEQ plates. Repertoires were generated with immunoSEQ multiplex PCR, while TCRdb's copy carries only in-frame clones and drops some. The sample shows 850,000 to 1,100,000 clones, roughly 77% of them seen only once. Germline V lookup: CDR1 SGHNT, CDR2 YYREEE (reference sequence). The CDR3 length is 13 residues. V lost 4 bases to trimming and J lost 4 bases, with 12 bases between them. The receptor's source is a man younger than 35 in good health. Some clones in this sample may be carry-over from other donors' samples. Sequencing was carried out using memory CD4+ T cells from PBMCs. Sample subset: CD45RA-negative fraction. The J gene is TRBJ2-7, the V gene TRBV5-4; no clear D gene. CDR3 region: CASSPGPLYEQYF. CDR3 nucleotides: TGTGCCAGCAGCCCTGGACCTTTATACGAGCAGTACTTC.